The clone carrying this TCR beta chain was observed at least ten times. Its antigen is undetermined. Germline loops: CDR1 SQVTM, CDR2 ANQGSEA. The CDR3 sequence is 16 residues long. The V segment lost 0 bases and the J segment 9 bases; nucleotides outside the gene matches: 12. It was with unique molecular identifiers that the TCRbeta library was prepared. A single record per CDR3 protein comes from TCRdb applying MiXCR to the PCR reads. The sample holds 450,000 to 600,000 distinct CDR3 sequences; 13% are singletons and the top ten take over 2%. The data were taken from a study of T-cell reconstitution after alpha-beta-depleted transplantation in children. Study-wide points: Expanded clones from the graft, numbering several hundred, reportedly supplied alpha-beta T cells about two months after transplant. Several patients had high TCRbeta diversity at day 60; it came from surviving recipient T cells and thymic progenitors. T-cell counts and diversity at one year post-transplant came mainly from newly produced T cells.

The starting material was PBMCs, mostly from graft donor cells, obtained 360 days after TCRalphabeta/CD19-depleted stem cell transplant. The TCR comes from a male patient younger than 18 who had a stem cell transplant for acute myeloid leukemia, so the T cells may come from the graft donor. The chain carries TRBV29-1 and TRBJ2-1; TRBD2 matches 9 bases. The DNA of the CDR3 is TGCAGCGTTGAAGAATATAGCGGGAGTTTCGGGGGTGAGCAGTTCTTC. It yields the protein CSVEEYSGSFGGEQFF.